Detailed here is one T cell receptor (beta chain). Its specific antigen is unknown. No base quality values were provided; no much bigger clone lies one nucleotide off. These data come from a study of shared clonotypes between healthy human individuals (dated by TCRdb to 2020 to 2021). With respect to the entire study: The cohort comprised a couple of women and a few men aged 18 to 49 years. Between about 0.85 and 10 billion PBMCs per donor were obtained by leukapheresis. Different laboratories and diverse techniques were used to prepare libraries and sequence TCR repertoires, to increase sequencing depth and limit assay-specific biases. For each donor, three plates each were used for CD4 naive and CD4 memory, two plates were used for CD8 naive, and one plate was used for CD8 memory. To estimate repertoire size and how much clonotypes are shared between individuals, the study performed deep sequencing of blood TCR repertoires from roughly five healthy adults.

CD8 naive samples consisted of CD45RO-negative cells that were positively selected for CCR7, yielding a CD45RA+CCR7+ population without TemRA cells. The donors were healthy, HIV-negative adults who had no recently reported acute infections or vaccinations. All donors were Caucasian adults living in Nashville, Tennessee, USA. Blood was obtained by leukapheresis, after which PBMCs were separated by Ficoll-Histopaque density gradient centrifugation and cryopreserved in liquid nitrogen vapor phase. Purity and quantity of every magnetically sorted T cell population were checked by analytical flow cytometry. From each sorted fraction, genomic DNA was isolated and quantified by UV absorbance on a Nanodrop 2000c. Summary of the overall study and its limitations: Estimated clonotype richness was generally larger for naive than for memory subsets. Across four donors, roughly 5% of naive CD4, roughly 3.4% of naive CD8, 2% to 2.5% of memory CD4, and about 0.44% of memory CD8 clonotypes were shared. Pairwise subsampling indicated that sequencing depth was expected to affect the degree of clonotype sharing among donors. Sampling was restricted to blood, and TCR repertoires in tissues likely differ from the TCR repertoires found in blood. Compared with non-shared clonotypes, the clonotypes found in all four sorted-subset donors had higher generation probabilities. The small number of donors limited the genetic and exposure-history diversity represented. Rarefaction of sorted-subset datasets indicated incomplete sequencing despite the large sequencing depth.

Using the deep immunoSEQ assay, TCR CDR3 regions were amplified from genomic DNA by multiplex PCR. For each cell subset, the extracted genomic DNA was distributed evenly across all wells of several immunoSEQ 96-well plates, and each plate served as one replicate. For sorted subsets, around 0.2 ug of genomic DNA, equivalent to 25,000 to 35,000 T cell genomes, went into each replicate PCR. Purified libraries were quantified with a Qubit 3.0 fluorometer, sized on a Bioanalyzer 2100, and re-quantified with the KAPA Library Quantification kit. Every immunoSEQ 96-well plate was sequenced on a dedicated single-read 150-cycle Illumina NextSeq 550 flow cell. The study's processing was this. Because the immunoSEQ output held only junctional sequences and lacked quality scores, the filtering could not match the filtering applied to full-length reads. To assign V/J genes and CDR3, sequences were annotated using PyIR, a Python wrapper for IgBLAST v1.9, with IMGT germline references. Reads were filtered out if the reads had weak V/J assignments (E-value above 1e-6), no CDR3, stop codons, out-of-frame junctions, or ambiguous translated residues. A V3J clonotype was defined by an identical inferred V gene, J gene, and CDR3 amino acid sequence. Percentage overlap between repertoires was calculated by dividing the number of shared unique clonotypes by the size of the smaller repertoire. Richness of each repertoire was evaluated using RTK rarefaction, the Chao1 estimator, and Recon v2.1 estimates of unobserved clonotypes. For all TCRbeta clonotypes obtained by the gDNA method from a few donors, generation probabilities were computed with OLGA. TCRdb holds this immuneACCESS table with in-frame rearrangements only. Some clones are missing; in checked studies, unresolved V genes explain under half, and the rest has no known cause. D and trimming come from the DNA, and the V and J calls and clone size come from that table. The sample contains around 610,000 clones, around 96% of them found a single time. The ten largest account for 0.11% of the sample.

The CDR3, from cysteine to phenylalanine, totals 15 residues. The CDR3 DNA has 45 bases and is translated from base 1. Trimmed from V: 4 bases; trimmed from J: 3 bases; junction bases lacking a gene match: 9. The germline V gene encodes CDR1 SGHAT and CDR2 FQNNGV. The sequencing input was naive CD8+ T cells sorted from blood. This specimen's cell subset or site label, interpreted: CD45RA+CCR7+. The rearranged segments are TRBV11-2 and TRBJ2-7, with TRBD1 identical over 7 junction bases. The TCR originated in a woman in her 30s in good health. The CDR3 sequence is CASSSHRGQSYEQYF. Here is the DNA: TGTGCCAGCAGCTCCCATCGGGGACAGAGCTACGAGCAGTACTTC.